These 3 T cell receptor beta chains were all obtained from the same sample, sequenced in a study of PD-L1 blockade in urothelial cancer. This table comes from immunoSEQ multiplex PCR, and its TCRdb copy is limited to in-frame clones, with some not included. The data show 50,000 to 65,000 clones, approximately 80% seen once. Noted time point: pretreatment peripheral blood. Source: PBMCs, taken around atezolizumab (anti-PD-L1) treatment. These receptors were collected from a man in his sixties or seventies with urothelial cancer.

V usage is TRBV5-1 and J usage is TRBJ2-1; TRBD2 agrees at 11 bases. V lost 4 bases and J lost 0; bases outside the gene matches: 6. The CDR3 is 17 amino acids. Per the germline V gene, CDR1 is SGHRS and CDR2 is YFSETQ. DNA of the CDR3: TGCGCCAGCAGCGTTAGCGGGAGGGCCGGCTCCTACAATGAGCAGTTCTTC. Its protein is CASSVSGRAGSYNEQFF.

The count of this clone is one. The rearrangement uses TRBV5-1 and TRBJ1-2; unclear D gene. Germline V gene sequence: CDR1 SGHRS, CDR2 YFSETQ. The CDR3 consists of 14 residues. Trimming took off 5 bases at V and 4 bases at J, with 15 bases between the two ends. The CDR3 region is CASSPTGGGYGYTF. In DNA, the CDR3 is TGCGCCAGCAGTCCGACGGGAGGCGGCTATGGCTACACCTTC.

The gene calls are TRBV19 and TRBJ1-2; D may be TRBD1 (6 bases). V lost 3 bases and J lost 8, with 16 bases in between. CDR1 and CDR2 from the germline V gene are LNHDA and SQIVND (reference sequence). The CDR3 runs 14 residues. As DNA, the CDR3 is TGTGCCAGTAGTATTAAGGGGGAACTCTCCGGCTACACCTTC. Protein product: CASSIKGELSGYTF. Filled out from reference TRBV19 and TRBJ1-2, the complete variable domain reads DGGITQSPKYLFRKEGQNVTLSCEQNLNHDAMYWYRQDPGQGLRLIYYSQIVNDFQKGDIAEGYSVSREKKESFPLTVTSAQKNPTAFYLCASSIKGELSGYTFGSGTRLTVV.